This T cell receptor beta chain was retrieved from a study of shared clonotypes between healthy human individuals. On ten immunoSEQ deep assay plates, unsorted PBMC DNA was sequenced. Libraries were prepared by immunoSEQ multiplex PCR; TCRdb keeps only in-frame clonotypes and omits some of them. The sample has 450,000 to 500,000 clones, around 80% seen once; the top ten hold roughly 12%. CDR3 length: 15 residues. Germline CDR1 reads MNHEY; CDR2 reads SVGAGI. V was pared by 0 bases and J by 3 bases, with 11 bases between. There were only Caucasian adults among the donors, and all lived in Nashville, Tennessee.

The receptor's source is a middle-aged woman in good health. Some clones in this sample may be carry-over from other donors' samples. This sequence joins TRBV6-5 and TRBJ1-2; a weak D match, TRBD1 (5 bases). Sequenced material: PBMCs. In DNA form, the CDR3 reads TGTGCCAGCAGTTACTCGGCCGAGACAGACTATGGCTACACCTTC. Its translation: CASSYSAETDYGYTF.